These 22 T cell receptor beta chains originate from one sample sequenced in a study of identical twins. TCRdb analysed the 5' RACE reads with MiXCR anew, one entry per CDR3 protein. The sample yields under 250,000 distinct CDR3 sequences, 6.5% to 9% seen once. These data were also filed under a second study, of yellow fever vaccine responses in identical twins.

Material for sequencing was CD8+ T cells sorted from blood. The source of these receptors is a woman in her late teens or twenties in good health.

CDR3 nucleotides: TGTGCCAGCTCTATAGGGGGGACAAATCTCCAGCATTTT. Its protein product is CASSIGGTNLQHF. This chain links TRBV27 with TRBJ1-5; the D gene is possibly TRBD1 (6 bases). Germline CDR1 reads MNHEY; CDR2 reads SMNVEV (reference sequence). The CDR3 length is 13 residues. Between the trimmed V and J ends, which lost 8 bases and 12 bases, there was a span of 20 bases.

Notes on this clonotype: A read error may produce the germline difference seen at one junction end. The chain couples TRBV27 to TRBJ2-3; the D is unclear. The V gene's germline CDR1 is MNHEY and CDR2 SMNVEV (reference sequence). The CDR3 sequence is 14 residues long. CDR3: CAISLLSSTDTQYF. The CDR3 nucleotides read TGTGCCATCAGTTTACTTAGTAGCACAGATACGCAGTATTTT.

The genes are TRBV11-2 and TRBJ2-2; no firm D call. The CDR3 is 15 amino acids. V was clipped by 0 bases and J by 2 bases, with 7 bases between them. Germline loops: CDR1 SGHAT, CDR2 FQNNGV. The CDR3 sequence: CASSLEGYNTGELFF. The CDR3, as DNA: TGTGCCAGCAGCTTAGAGGGTTACAACACCGGGGAGCTGTTTTTT. Drawing the rest from reference TRBV11-2 and TRBJ2-2, the complete variable domain is EAGVAQSPRYKIIEKRQSVAFWCNPISGHATLYWYQQILGQGPKLLIQFQNNGVVDDSQLPKDRFSAERLKGVDSTLKIQPAKLEDSAVYLCASSLEGYNTGELFFGEGSRLTVL.

This clonotype was detected many times. J is TRBJ2-7 and V is TRBV27, with D possibly TRBD2 on 6 matching bases. Germline CDR1 MNHEY, CDR2 SMNVEV (reference sequence). V lost 3 bases to trimming and J lost 7 bases, with 10 bases between them. This CDR3 is built from 12 residues. The CDR3 loop is CASSFSGGEQYF. The CDR3 DNA reads TGTGCCAGCAGTTTTTCCGGGGGAGAGCAGTACTTC.

This clonotype was seen a few times. The chain uses TRBV9 and TRBJ2-3, with TRBD2 matching 9 bases. This CDR3 spans 16 amino acids. CDR1 is SGDLS, CDR2 YYNGEE, per germline. V was pared by 0 bases and J by 6 bases, with 8 bases of the junction left unmatched. CDR3 in DNA: TGTGCCAGCAGCGTAGCGTCTAGCGGGATCATGGATACGCAGTATTTT. It codes for CASSVASSGIMDTQYF.

This clonotype was picked up many times. The gene calls are TRBV4-1 and TRBJ1-1; D gene uncertain. The germline gives CDR1 MGHRA, CDR2 YSYEKL. V shed 1 base and J shed 2 bases, with 8 bases lying between them. The CDR3 consists of 14 residues. This CDR3 reads CASSQVNSNTEAFF. In nucleotides, the CDR3 is TGCGCCAGCAGCCAAGTCAACAGTAACACTGAAGCTTTCTTT.

This sequence joins TRBV28 and TRBJ2-7; D is uncertain. The CDR3 extends over 13 amino acids. Germline-derived CDR1 and CDR2 are MDHEN and SYDVKM. V lost 3 bases, J lost 4 bases, and 10 bases lay in between. The CDR3 loop reads CASSFSLLYEQYF. The CDR3 DNA is TGTGCCAGCAGTTTCTCCCTCCTGTACGAGCAGTACTTC. The full variable domain, its missing parts supplied by reference TRBV28 and TRBJ2-7, is DVKVTQSSRYLVKRTGEKVFLECVQDMDHENMFWYRQDPGLGLRLIYFSYDVKMKEKGDIPEGYSVSREKKERFSLILESASTNQTSMYLCASSFSLLYEQYFGPGTRLTVT.

This clonotype was observed a handful of times. Here the CDR3 reads CASSVEGTSGNEQFF. CDR3 nucleotides: TGTGCCAGCAGCGTAGAAGGGACTAGCGGCAATGAGCAGTTCTTC. V and J are TRBV9 and TRBJ2-1; 11 bases are shared with TRBD2. With 0 bases clipped from V and 6 bases from J, the junction kept 2 bases outside the gene matches. The CDR3 is 15 amino acids. Germline V gene data show CDR1 as SGDLS and CDR2 as YYNGEE.

This clonotype was seen a handful of times. This chain joins TRBV29-1 and TRBJ1-2; D is undetermined. Germline lookup yields CDR1 SQVTM and CDR2 ANQGSEA. Trimming stripped 4 bases from V and 2 bases from J, with 5 bases between. The CDR3 is 11 residues long. The CDR3 is CSVGENYGYTF. In DNA form, the CDR3 reads TGCAGCGTTGGGGAGAACTATGGCTACACCTTC. The variable domain in full, completed from reference TRBV29-1 and TRBJ1-2, reads SAVISQKPSRDICQRGTSLTIQCQVDSQVTMMFWYRQQPGQSLTLIATANQGSEATYESGFVIDKFPISRPNLTFSTLTVSNMSPEDSSIYLCSVGENYGYTFGSGTRLTVV.

V gene TRBV27 combines with J gene TRBJ2-3; 8 bases agree with TRBD2. Germline V gene data show CDR1 as MNHEY and CDR2 as SMNVEV (reference sequence). The CDR3 is made up of 18 amino acids. V shed 5 bases and J 2 bases; nucleotides not matched to a gene: 15. The CDR3 DNA is TGTGCCAGCAGTCAGCAAGTACTAGCGGCCCGGATCACAGATACGCAGTATTTT. Its protein is CASSQQVLAARITDTQYF.

The chain links TRBV29-1 to TRBJ2-7; tentatively, D is TRBD2 (7 bases). Trimming removed 3 bases at V and 6 bases at J, with 18 bases between. The CDR3 has 14 residues. Germline values: CDR1 SQVTM, CDR2 ANQGSEA. The CDR3 region is CSVDWEGPGAEQYF. The CDR3 DNA sequence: TGCAGCGTTGACTGGGAGGGCCCGGGGGCCGAGCAGTACTTC.

J is TRBJ2-1 and V is TRBV29-1; no reliable D call. V lost 2 bases, J lost 3 bases, and 5 bases lay in between. Germline V gives CDR1 SQVTM, CDR2 ANQGSEA. The CDR3 runs to 12 residues. The CDR3 loop reads CSVERDYNEQFF. Here the CDR3 DNA reads TGCAGCGTTGAAAGGGACTACAATGAGCAGTTCTTC.

This clonotype has at least ten counts. This chain's CDR3 is CASSLVSGYTF. CDR3 in DNA: TGTGCCAGCAGCTTAGTTTCAGGCTACACCTTC. This chain uses TRBV7-2 with TRBJ1-2; D remains unclear. V was clipped by 1 base and J by 8 bases, with 5 bases between them. This CDR3 spans 11 amino acids. Germline CDR1 and CDR2: SGHTA and FQGNSA.

The rearrangement links TRBV10-3 to TRBJ2-3; no clear D. Germline loops: CDR1 ENHRY, CDR2 SYGVKD. V was pared by 3 bases and J by 0 bases, with 7 bases between. The CDR3 runs 14 residues. Here the CDR3 reads CAISDSESTDTQYF. CDR3 in DNA: TGTGCCATCAGTGACTCCGAGAGCACAGATACGCAGTATTTT.

This clonotype was recorded at least ten times. This chain uses TRBV12-3 or TRBV12-4 with TRBJ2-4; D possibly corresponds to TRBD1 (5 bases). The CDR3 length is 14 residues. V was clipped by 3 bases and J by 8 bases, with 14 bases between them. The CDR3 bases are TGTGCCAGCAGTTTTTACGGAAGCAGGGACATTCAGTACTTC. It yields the protein CASSFYGSRDIQYF.

This clonotype turned up a few times. This rearrangement joins TRBV7-9 to TRBJ2-1, with TRBD2 identical over 8 bases. V gave up 5 bases and J gave up 2 bases; unmatched junction bases: 5. Germline lookup yields CDR1 SEHNR and CDR2 FQNEAQ (reference sequence). The CDR3 is made up of 15 amino acids. In nucleotides, the CDR3 is TGTGCCAGCAGCCCCCCGGGGGGGACCTACAATGAGCAGTTCTTC. Its protein product is CASSPPGGTYNEQFF.

This clonotype was counted at least ten times. The V gene is TRBV4-2, the J gene TRBJ2-7; 7 bases are a match to TRBD2. The CDR3 runs to 15 residues. V lost 1 base to trimming and J lost 0 bases; unmatched junction nucleotides: 3. Germline CDR1 and CDR2: LGHNA and YNFKEQ. For the CDR3, the DNA is TGTGCCAGCAGCCAAGCTAGCGGATCCTCCTACGAGCAGTACTTC. This sequence encodes CASSQASGSSYEQYF.

This clonotype has only a few counts. J is TRBJ1-1 and V is TRBV12-5; D not resolved. V gave up 0 bases and J gave up 0 bases, with 8 bases separating them. Germline V CDR1 and CDR2: LGHNT, FRNRAP. The CDR3 loop spans 15 amino acids. The chain's CDR3 is CASGLVGSMNTEAFF. The CDR3 DNA follows: TGTGCTAGTGGTTTGGTTGGCAGTATGAACACTGAAGCTTTCTTT.

Ten or more counts support this clonotype. The junction departs from germline at one end; a sequencing error may be responsible. CDR3 DNA: TGTGCCAGCAGTTTAGCAGATACGCAGTATTTT. It codes for CASSLADTQYF. This sequence joins TRBV11-2 and TRBJ2-3; no firm D call. The CDR3 is made up of 11 amino acids. CDR1 is SGHAT and CDR2 is FQNNGV in the germline V gene.

This clonotype was seen ten or more times. V and J are TRBV12-3 or TRBV12-4 and TRBJ2-7, with TRBD1 matching over 8 bases. J gave up 2 bases and V 5 bases, and 17 bases lay outside the gene matches. The CDR3 length is 18 residues. Here the CDR3 reads CASSHTTILTGDPYEQYF. As DNA, the CDR3 is TGTGCCAGCAGTCACACCACCATCCTGACAGGGGACCCCTACGAGCAGTACTTC.

This clonotype occurred many times. V usage is TRBV5-1 and J usage is TRBJ1-1; weak D call: TRBD1 (5 bases). The CDR3 consists of 13 residues. CDR1 and CDR2 from the germline V gene are SGHRS and YFSETQ. V lost 3 bases to trimming and J lost 7 bases, with 13 bases between them. CDR3: CASSSRTGIEAFF. The CDR3 bases are TGCGCCAGCAGCTCGCGTACAGGAATTGAAGCTTTCTTT.

This clonotype was seen only a few times. This sequence joins TRBV11-2 and TRBJ1-1; maybe TRBD1 (6 bases). Trimming shortened V by 0 bases and J by 1 base, and 15 bases separated the two germline ends. The CDR3 runs 17 residues. CDR1 is SGHAT, CDR2 FQNNGV, per germline. CDR3 sequence (DNA): TGTGCCAGCAGCTTAGAACCCCCATGGGGGGCGAACACTGAAGCTTTCTTT. Amino acid sequence: CASSLEPPWGANTEAFF.